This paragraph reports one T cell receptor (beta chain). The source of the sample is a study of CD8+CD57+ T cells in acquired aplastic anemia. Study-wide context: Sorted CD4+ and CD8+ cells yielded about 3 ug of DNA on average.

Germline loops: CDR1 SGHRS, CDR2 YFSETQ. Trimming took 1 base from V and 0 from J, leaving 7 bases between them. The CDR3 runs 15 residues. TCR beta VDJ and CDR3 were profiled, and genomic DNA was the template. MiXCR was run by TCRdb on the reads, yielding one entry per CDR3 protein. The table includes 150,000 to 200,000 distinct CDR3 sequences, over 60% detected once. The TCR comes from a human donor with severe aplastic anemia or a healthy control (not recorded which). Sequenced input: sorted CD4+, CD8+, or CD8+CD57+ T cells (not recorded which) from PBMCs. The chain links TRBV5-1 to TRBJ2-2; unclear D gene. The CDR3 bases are TGCGCCAGCAGCTTGTCCAACTCGAACACCGGGGAGCTGTTTTTT. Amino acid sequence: CASSLSNSNTGELFF.